This T cell receptor beta chain is drawn from a study of T-cell memory formation after mild COVID-19. Study-level findings and limits: Clones contracting across day 15 to 85 had a balanced CD4/CD8 profile; later expanding clones leaned CD4+.

This clonotype was recorded many times. The antigen is not known. V lost 2 bases, J lost 8 bases, and 15 bases lay in between. The CDR3 length is 14 residues. Germline V gene lookup returns CDR1 MDHEN and CDR2 SYDVKM. TCRdb reprocessed the 5' RACE reads via MiXCR and lists one record per CDR3 protein. The top ten hold roughly 3.5% of the sample, which has about 200,000 distinct CDR3 sequences, over 7.5% seen once. The TCR was taken from a young man who had mild COVID-19 (a few samples of this study predate the infection). Cell type and time point are not known. The sequenced sample was PBMCs or a T cell subset sorted from them (not recorded which). The gene calls are TRBV28 and TRBJ1-2; unclear D gene. The CDR3 loop is CASSLTVSLKGYTF. The CDR3 region has the DNA TGTGCCAGCAGTTTAACGGTTTCCCTTAAGGGCTACACCTTC.